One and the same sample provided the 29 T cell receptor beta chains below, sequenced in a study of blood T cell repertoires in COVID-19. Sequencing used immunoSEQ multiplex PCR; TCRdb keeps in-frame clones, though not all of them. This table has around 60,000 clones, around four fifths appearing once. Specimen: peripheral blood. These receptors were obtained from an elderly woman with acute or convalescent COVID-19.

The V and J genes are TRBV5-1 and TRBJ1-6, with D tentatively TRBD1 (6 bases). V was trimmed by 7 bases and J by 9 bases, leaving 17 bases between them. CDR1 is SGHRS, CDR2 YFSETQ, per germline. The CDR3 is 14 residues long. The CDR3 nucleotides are TGCGCCAGCCGACGACAGGCCGATGGTTCACCCCTCCACTTT. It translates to CASRRQADGSPLHF. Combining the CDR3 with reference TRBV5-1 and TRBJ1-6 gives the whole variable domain KAGVTQTPRYLIKTRGQQVTLSCSPISGHRSVSWYQQTPGQGLQFLFEYFSETQRNKGNFPGRFSGRQFSNSRSEMNVSTLELGDSALYLCASRRQADGSPLHFGNGTRLTVT.

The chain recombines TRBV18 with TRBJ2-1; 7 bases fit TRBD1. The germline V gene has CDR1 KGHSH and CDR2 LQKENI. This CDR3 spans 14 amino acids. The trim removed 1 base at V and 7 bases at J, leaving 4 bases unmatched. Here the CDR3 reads CASSPQGGANEQFF. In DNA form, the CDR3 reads TGTGCCAGCTCACCACAAGGGGGCGCGAATGAGCAGTTCTTC.

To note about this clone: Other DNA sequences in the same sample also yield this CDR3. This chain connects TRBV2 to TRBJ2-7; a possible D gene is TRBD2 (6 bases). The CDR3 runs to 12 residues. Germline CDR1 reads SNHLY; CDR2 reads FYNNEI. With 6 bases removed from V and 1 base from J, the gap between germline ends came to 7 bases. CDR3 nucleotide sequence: TGTGCCAGCAGGGGGAGGTCCTACGAGCAGTACTTC. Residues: CASRGRSYEQYF.

This chain's CDR3 is CATSGGHTREQYF. CDR3 sequence (DNA): TGTGCCACCAGTGGGGGCCACACGCGCGAGCAGTACTTC. J is TRBJ2-7 and V is TRBV24-1, with D possibly matching TRBD1 (5 bases). Per germline, CDR1 KGHDR and CDR2 SFDVKD. V was shortened by 5 bases and J by 6 bases, with 13 bases between the two germline ends. The CDR3 is 13 residues long.

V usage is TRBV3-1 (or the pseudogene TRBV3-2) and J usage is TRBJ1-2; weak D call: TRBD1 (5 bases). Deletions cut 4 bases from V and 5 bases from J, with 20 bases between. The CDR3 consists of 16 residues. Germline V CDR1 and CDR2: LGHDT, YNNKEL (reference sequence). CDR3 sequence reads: CASSPTVGLGGYGYTF. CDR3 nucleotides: TGTGCCAGCAGCCCTACCGTGGGGCTCGGAGGGTATGGCTACACCTTC.

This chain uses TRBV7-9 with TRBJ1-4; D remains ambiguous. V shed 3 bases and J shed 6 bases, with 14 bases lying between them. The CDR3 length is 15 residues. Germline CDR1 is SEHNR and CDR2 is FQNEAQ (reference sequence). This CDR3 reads CASSLAGFEDEKLFF. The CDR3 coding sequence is TGTGCCAGCAGCTTGGCTGGGTTTGAGGATGAAAAACTGTTTTTT.

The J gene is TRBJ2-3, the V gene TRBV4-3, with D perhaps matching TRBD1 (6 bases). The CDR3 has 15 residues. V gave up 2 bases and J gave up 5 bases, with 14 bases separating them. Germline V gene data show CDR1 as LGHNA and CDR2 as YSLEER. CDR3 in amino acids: CASSQNPGVVDTQYF. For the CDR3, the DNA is TGCGCCAGCAGCCAAAACCCAGGGGTAGTAGATACGCAGTATTTT.

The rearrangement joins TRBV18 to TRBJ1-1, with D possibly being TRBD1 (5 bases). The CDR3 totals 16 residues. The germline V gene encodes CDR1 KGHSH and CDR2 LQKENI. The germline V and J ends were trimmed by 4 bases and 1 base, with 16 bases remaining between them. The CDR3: CASSLLNVGQNTEAFF. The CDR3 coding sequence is TGTGCCAGCTCACTCTTAAACGTTGGACAGAACACTGAAGCTTTCTTT.

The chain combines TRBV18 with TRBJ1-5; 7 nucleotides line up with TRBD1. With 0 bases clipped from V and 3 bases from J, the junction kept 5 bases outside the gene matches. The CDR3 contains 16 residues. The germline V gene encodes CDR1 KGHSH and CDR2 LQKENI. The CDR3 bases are TGTGCCAGCTCACCACCCCTGGACAGGCTCAATCAGCCCCAGCATTTT. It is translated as CASSPPLDRLNQPQHF. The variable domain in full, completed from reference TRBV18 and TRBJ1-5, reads NAGVMQNPRHLVRRRGQEARLRCSPMKGHSHVYWYRQLPEEGLKFMVYLQKENIIDESGMPKERFSAEFPKEGPSILRIQQVVRGDSAAYFCASSPPLDRLNQPQHFGDGTRLSIL.

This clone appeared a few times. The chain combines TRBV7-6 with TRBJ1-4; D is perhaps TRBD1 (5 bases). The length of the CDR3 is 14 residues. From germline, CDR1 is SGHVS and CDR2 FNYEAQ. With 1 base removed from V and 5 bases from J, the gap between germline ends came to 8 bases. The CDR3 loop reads CASSLGSGNEKLFF. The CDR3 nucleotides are TGTGCCAGCAGCTTAGGATCAGGGAATGAAAAACTGTTTTTT.

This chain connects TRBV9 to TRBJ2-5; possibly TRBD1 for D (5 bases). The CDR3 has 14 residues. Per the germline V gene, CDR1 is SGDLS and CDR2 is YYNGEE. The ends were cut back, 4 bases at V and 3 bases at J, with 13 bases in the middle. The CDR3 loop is CASSPRDREETQYF. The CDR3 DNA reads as TGTGCCAGCAGCCCTCGAGACAGAGAAGAGACCCAGTACTTC. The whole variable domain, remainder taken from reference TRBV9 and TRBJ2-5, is DSGVTQTPKHLITATGQRVTLRCSPRSGDLSVYWYQQSLDQGLQFLIQYYNGEERAKGNILERFSAQQFPDLHSELNLSSLELGDSALYFCASSPRDREETQYFGPGTRLLVL.

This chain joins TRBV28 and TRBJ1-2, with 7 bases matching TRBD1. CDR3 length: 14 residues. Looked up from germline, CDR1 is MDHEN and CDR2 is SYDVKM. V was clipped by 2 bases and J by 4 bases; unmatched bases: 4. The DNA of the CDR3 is TGTGCCAGCAGTTTAGGGGGACAGCCCTATGGCTACACCTTC. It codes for CASSLGGQPYGYTF.

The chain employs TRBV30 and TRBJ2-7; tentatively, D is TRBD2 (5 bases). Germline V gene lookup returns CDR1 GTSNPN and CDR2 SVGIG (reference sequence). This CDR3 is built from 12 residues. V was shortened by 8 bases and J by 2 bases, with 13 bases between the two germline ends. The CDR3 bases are TGTGCCGCCGGAGGACGGCCCTACGAGCAGTACTTC. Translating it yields CAAGGRPYEQYF.

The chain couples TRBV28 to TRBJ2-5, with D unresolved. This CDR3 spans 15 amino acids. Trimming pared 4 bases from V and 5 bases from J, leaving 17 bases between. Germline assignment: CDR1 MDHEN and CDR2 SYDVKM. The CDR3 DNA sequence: TGTGCCAGCAGTTGGGCCCGCATTCTGAAGGAGACCCAGTACTTC. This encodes CASSWARILKETQYF.

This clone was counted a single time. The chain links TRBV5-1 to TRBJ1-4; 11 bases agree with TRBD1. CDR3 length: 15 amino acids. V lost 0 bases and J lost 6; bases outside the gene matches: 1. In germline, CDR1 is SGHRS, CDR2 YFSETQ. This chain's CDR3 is CASSLVGQGDEKLFF. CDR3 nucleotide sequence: TGCGCCAGCAGCTTGGTGGGACAGGGGGATGAAAAACTGTTTTTT. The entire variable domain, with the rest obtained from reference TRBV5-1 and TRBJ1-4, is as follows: KAGVTQTPRYLIKTRGQQVTLSCSPISGHRSVSWYQQTPGQGLQFLFEYFSETQRNKGNFPGRFSGRQFSNSRSEMNVSTLELGDSALYLCASSLVGQGDEKLFFGSGTQLSVL.

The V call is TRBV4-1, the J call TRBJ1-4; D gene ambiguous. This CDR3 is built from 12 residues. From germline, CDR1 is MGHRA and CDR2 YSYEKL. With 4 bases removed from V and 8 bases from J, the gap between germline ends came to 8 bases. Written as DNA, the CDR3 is TGCGCCAGCAGCCGCGTTTTGGAAAAACTGTTTTTT. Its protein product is CASSRVLEKLFF.

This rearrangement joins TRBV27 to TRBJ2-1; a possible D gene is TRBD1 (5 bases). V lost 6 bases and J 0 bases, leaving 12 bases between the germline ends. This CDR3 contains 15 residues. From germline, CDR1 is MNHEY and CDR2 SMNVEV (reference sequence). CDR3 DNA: TGTGCCAGCAGCCCTGCGACAGCCTCCTACAATGAGCAGTTCTTC. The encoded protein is CASSPATASYNEQFF.

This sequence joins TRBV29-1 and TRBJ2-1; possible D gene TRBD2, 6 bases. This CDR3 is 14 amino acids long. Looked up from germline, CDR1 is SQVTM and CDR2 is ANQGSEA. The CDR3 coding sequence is TGCAGTTCGAGGGGCGGGAACTCCTACAATGAGCAGTTCTTC. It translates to CSSRGGNSYNEQFF.

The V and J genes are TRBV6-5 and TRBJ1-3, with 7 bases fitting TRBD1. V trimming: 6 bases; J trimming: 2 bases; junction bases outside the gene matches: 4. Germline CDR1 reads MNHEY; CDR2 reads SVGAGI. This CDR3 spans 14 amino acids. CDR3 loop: CASSRTGAGNTIYF. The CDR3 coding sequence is TGTGCCAGCAGCCGGACAGGAGCTGGAAACACCATATATTTT.

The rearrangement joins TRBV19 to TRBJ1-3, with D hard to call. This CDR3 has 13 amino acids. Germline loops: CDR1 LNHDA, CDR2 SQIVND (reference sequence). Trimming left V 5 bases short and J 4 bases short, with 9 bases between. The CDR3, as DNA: TGTGCCAGTAGTCCCGGAGTAGGAAACACCATATATTTT. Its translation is CASSPGVGNTIYF.

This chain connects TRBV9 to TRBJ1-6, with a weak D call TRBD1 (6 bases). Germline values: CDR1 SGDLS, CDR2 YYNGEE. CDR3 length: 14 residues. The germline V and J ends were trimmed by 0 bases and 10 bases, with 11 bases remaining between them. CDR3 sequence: CASSVAGDGSPLHF. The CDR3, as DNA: TGTGCCAGCAGCGTAGCAGGGGATGGGTCACCCCTCCACTTT. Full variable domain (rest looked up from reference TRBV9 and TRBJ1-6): DSGVTQTPKHLITATGQRVTLRCSPRSGDLSVYWYQQSLDQGLQFLIQYYNGEERAKGNILERFSAQQFPDLHSELNLSSLELGDSALYFCASSVAGDGSPLHFGNGTRLTVT.

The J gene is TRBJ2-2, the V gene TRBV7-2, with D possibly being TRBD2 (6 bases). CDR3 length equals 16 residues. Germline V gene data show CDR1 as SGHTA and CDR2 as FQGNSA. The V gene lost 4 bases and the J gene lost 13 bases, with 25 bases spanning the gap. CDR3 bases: TGTGCCAGCAGCTCCCCCCTCGGGACTCCAATAGGCGGGCTGTTTTTT. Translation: CASSSPLGTPIGGLFF.

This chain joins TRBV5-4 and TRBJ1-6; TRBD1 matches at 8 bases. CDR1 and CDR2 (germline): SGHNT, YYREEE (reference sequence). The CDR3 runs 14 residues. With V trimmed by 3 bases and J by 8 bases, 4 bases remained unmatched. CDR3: CASSSGQVDSPLHF. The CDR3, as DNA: TGTGCCAGCAGCTCGGGACAGGTGGATTCACCCCTCCACTTT.

The CDR3 loop is CASSLISELYEQYF. The CDR3 DNA reads as TGTGCCAGCAGCTTAATTTCGGAGCTCTACGAGCAGTACTTC. The chain is built from TRBV7-2 and TRBJ2-7; D call uncertain. Germline V gives CDR1 SGHTA, CDR2 FQGNSA. The CDR3 has 14 amino acids. V was trimmed by 2 bases and J by 3 bases, leaving 11 bases between them.

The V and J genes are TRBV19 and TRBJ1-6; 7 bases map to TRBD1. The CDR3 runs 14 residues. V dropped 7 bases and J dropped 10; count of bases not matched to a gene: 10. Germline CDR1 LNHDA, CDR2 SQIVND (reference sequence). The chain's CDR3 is CASNPSGGDSPLHF. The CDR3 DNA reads TGTGCCAGTAACCCGTCAGGGGGAGACTCACCCCTCCACTTT.

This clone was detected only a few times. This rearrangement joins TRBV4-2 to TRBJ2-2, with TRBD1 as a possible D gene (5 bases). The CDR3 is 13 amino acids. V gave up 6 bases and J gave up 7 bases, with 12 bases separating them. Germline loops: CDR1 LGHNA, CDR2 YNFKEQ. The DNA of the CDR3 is TGTGCCAGCAGGGCCAGGGATATCGGGGAGCTGTTTTTT. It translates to CASRARDIGELFF.

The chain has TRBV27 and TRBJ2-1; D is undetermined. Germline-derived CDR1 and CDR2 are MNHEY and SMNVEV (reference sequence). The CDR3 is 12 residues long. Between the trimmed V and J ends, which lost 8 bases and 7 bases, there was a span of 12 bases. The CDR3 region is CASRQLSNEQFF. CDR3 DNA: TGTGCCAGCCGCCAACTCTCTAATGAGCAGTTCTTC.

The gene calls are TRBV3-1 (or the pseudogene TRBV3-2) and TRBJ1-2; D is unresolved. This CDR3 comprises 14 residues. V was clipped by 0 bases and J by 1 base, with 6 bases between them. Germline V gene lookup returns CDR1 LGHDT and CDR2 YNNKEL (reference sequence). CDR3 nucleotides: TGTGCCAGCAGCCAAGAAACTTATAACTATGGCTACACCTTC. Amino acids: CASSQETYNYGYTF.

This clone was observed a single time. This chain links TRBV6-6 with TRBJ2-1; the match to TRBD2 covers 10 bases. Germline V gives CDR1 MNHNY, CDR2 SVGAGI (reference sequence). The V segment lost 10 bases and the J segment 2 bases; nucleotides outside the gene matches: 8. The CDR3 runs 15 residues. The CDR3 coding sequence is TGTGCCACTAGCGGGAGCTCAACTACCTACAATGAGCAGTTCTTC. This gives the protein CATSGSSTTYNEQFF.